Below, 10 T cell receptor beta chains from the same sample are listed, as sequenced in a study of a mutant IDH1 vaccine in newly diagnosed glioma. Their target antigens are unknown. The protocol was immunoSEQ multiplex PCR, while the TCRdb copy is restricted to in-frame clones and leaves out a portion. The sample contains 25,000 to 30,000 clones, 87% of which appear only once. Time point noted: week 5, during vaccination. Vaccination comprised doses that each held 300 ug of mutant IDH1 20-mer peptide, plus topical imiquimod. Material: peripheral blood mononuclear cells (PBMCs), obtained from a glioma patient whose treatment included an IDH1 peptide vaccine. The receptor source for this set is a middle-aged woman with glioma. Some clones in this sample may be carry-over from other donors' samples.

This chain links TRBV7-2 with TRBJ1-2, with TRBD1 as a possible D gene (5 bases). This CDR3 spans 16 amino acids. Deletions cut 2 bases from V and 4 bases from J, with 17 bases between. Germline CDR1 and CDR2: SGHTA and FQGNSA. The CDR3 nucleotides read TGTGCCAGCAGCTTAAGGGGCCAGACCCCCCCCTATGGCTACACCTTC. Translation: CASSLRGQTPPYGYTF.

This chain connects TRBV4-3 to TRBJ2-3, with 7 nucleotides matching TRBD2. Trimming at V came to 0 bases and at J to 5 bases, leaving 8 bases not matched to a gene. The germline CDR1 and CDR2 sequences are LGHNA and YSLEER. This CDR3 region has 16 residues. The CDR3 here is CASSQEPSGRGDTQYF. The CDR3 region has the DNA TGCGCCAGCAGCCAAGAACCTAGCGGAAGAGGAGATACGCAGTATTTT.

The chain has TRBV5-6 and TRBJ1-2; D is possibly TRBD1 (6 bases). Germline V gives CDR1 SGHDT, CDR2 YYEEEE. The CDR3 is made up of 14 amino acids. Trimming cost V 0 bases and J 2 bases, with 8 bases left between them. The CDR3 region is CASSLGGRNYGYTF. The CDR3 region has the DNA TGTGCCAGCAGCTTGGGGGGGCGGAACTATGGCTACACCTTC.

The gene calls are TRBV28 and TRBJ1-4; weak D call: TRBD1 (5 bases). V was cut by 6 bases and J by 5 bases, with 16 bases left in between. The CDR3 is 15 amino acids. Germline V lookup: CDR1 MDHEN, CDR2 SYDVKM. The CDR3, as DNA: TGTGCCAGCAGCCCGTTTCCGGGACCCAATGAAAAACTGTTTTTT. Protein: CASSPFPGPNEKLFF.

V gene TRBV4-2 combines with J gene TRBJ2-2; 11 bases match TRBD2. After removal of 0 bases from V and 7 bases from J, the junction contained 7 bases not matched to a gene. Germline CDR1 is LGHNA and CDR2 is YNFKEQ. This CDR3 region has 17 residues. CDR3 bases: TGTGCCAGCAGCCAAGAGTTAGCGGGGGGGCTCAGCGGGGAGCTGTTTTTT. This codes for CASSQELAGGLSGELFF.

This chain's CDR3 is CASRPTGARNQPQHF. Here the CDR3 DNA reads TGTGCCAGCAGACCGACAGGGGCGAGGAATCAGCCCCAGCATTTT. This sequence joins TRBV27 and TRBJ1-5; 8 nucleotides match TRBD1. Germline assignment: CDR1 MNHEY and CDR2 SMNVEV (reference sequence). This CDR3 comprises 15 residues. The junction had 8 bases not matched to a gene; V was cut back by 6 bases and J by 4 bases.

The CDR3 nucleotides are TGTGCCAGCAGCCAAGACGCCAGGGGGAACACTGAAGCTTTCTTT. It encodes CASSQDARGNTEAFF. The chain combines TRBV4-2 with TRBJ1-1, with D perhaps matching TRBD1 (6 bases). The CDR3 extends over 15 amino acids. V dropped 0 bases and J dropped 1 base, with 9 bases sitting between them. Looked up from germline, CDR1 is LGHNA and CDR2 is YNFKEQ.

The gene calls are TRBV7-3 and TRBJ2-2; the D gene is possibly TRBD1 (5 bases). Germline assignment: CDR1 SGHTA and CDR2 FQGTGA. V gave up 4 bases and J gave up 5 bases, with 11 bases separating them. The CDR3 totals 14 residues. The CDR3 loop is CASSSGQPTGELFF. DNA for the CDR3: TGTGCCAGCAGCTCCGGACAACCGACCGGGGAGCTGTTTTTT.

This clone was found a few times. This chain joins TRBV28 and TRBJ2-4; D is unclear. V was trimmed by 6 bases and J by 6 bases, leaving 18 bases between them. Germline V gene data show CDR1 as MDHEN and CDR2 as SYDVKM. This CDR3 comprises 15 residues. CDR3 region: CASSNRATVANIQYF. The DNA of the CDR3 is TGTGCCAGCAGCAACCGGGCCACAGTCGCAAACATTCAGTACTTC. Together with reference TRBV28 and TRBJ2-4, the CDR3 gives the full variable domain: DVKVTQSSRYLVKRTGEKVFLECVQDMDHENMFWYRQDPGLGLRLIYFSYDVKMKEKGDIPEGYSVSREKKERFSLILESASTNQTSMYLCASSNRATVANIQYFGAGTRLSVL.

This clone was recorded a few times. V and J are TRBV7-2 and TRBJ2-3; 13 bases line up with TRBD2. The CDR3 is made up of 19 amino acids. Unmatched junction bases numbered 11, after V lost 5 bases and J lost 0 bases. The germline V gene encodes CDR1 SGHTA and CDR2 FQGNSA. CDR3 coding DNA: TGTGCCAGCAGCGAGGCTCCGGGACTAGCGGGGTTCAGCACAGATACGCAGTATTTT. This sequence encodes CASSEAPGLAGFSTDTQYF.